A single T cell receptor beta chain is shown here with its context. Its target is unknown. The data are from a study of OX40 agonist ivuxolimab in advanced cancers. About the research overall: It was ivuxolimab, an agonistic anti-OX40 (CD134) antibody, that patients were treated with. Of mixed ages from about 23 to 90 and averaging around 60 years, the group was approximately 80% male. Notes on the study in general: Expanded clones were, on average, more numerous in CD8+ T cells than in CD4+. CD4+ and CD8+ T cells in blood underwent clonal expansion by week 6 at 0.1 to 3.0 mg/kg.

J was trimmed by 2 bases and V by 4 bases; bases with no gene match: 3. The CDR3 runs to 14 residues. CDR1 SGHNT and CDR2 YYREEE come from the germline V gene (reference sequence). Profiled with immunoSEQ multiplex PCR; TCRdb holds only in-frame clones, not every one. The table records around 150,000 clones, around nine tenths of them present only once. This specimen was CD4+ or CD8+ T cells sorted from blood, taken in a trial of the OX40 agonist ivuxolimab. J is TRBJ2-3 and V is TRBV5-4; TRBD1 agrees at 8 bases. The clonotype was recovered from an adult with an advanced solid tumor such as melanoma, head and neck, liver or kidney cancer. CDR3 sequence (DNA): TGTGCCAGCAGCATGACAGGGGCCACAGATACGCAGTATTTT. As protein: CASSMTGATDTQYF.